These 4 T cell receptor beta chains were sequenced from one sample in a study of T cell clonality in common variable immunodeficiency. The data were produced by immunoSEQ multiplex PCR, yet TCRdb's version contains in-frame clones alone and is incomplete. The sample yields around 81,000 clones, without any singletons. The sequenced material came from peripheral blood mononuclear cells. The receptors were gathered from a person between 18 and 70 years old in good health.

This clone came up many times. The CDR3 end lies 3 residues beyond the end of the read and is filled in from the germline J gene. This chain links TRBV20-1 with TRBJ2-7; TRBD1 or TRBD2 may be the D gene (6 bases each). This CDR3 is 12 amino acids long. Germline V lookup: CDR1 DFQATT, CDR2 SNEGSKA (reference sequence). Deletions cut 4 bases from V and 5 bases from J, with 12 bases between. The CDR3 sequence is CSANRRGNEQYF. CDR3 DNA (partial): TGCAGTGCTAACCGGAGGGGGAACGAG.

This clone has a count of ten or more. CDR3: CASSFPQGKETQYF. The CDR3 DNA, read in part, is TGCGCCAGCAGCTTTCCTCAGGGCAAGGAGACC. The chain links TRBV5-1 to TRBJ2-5; maybe TRBD1 (5 bases). Read coverage stops 3 residues before the CDR3 terminus; the germline J gene supplies the remainder. V gave up 2 bases and J gave up 5 bases, with 13 bases separating them. This CDR3 is 14 amino acids long. Germline V gene sequence: CDR1 SGHRS, CDR2 YFSETQ.

This clone was observed many times. With the read ending 3 residues before the CDR3 end, the germline J gene is used to fill in that end. This rearrangement joins TRBV6-2 or TRBV6-3 to TRBJ2-3; D uncertain. The germline V gene has CDR1 MNHEY and CDR2 SVGEGT. Trimming stripped 6 bases from V and 4 bases from J, with 11 bases between. The CDR3 spans 13 residues. The part of the CDR3 DNA that was read is TGTGCCAGCAGATTAACTCAGGCAGATACG. Its protein product is CASRLTQADT. The complete CDR3 reads CASRLTQADTQYF.

This clone came up many times. The read terminates 3 residues before the CDR3 end, so the remaining end is supplied by the germline J gene. The chain is built from TRBV7-8 and TRBJ2-7; TRBD2 aligns across 8 bases. After removal of 10 bases from V and 1 base from J, the junction contained 12 bases not matched to a gene. The CDR3 is 15 amino acids. Germline CDR1 is SGHVS and CDR2 is FQNEAQ. The CDR3 spells CATAPQRGNSYEQYF. CDR3 DNA, as far as it was read: TGTGCCACCGCCCCCCAGCGGGGGAATTCCTACGAG. Variable domain in full (rest from reference TRBV7-8 and TRBJ2-7): GAGVSQSPRYKVAKRGQDVALRCDPISGHVSLFWYQQALGQGPEFLTYFQNEAQLDKSGLPSDRFFAERPEGSVSTLKIQRTQQEDSAVYLCATAPQRGNSYEQYFGPGTRLTVT.